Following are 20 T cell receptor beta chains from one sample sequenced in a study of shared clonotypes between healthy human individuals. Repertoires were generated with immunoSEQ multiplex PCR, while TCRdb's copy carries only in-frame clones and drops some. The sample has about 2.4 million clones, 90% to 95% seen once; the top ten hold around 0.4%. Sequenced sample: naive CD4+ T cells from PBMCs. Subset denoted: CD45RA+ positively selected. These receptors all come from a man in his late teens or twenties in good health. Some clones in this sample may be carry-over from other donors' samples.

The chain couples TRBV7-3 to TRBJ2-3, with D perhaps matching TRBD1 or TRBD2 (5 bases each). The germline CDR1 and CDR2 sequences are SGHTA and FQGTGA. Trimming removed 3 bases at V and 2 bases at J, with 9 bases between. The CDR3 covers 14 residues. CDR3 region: CASSLGPPTDTQYF. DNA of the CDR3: TGTGCCAGCAGCTTGGGACCCCCCACAGATACGCAGTATTTT.

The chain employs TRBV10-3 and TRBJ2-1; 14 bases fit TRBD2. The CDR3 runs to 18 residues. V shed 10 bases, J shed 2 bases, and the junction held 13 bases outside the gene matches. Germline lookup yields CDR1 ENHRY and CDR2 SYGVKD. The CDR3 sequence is CATTSGTSGRSPYNEQFF. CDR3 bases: TGTGCCACGACTTCGGGGACTAGCGGGAGATCCCCCTACAATGAGCAGTTCTTC.

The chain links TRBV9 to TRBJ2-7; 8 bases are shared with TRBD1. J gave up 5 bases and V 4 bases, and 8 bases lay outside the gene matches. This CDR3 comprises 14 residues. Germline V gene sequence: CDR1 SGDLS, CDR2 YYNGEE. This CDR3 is CASSTRTGFDEQYF. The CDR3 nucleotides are TGTGCCAGCAGCACCCGGACAGGGTTCGACGAGCAGTACTTC. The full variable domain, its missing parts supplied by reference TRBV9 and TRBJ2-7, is DSGVTQTPKHLITATGQRVTLRCSPRSGDLSVYWYQQSLDQGLQFLIQYYNGEERAKGNILERFSAQQFPDLHSELNLSSLELGDSALYFCASSTRTGFDEQYFGPGTRLTVT.

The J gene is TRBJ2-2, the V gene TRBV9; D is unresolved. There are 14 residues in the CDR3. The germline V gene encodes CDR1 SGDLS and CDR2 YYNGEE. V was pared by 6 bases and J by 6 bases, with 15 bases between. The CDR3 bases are TGTGCCAGCACCGCAAGTGGGGTGCCCGGGGAGCTGTTTTTT. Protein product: CASTASGVPGELFF.

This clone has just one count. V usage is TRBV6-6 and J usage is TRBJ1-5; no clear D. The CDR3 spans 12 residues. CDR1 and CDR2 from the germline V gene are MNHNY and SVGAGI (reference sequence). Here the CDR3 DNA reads TGTGCTGTCGGGAGGGAGGGCCAGCCCCAGCATTTT. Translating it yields CAVGREGQPQHF.

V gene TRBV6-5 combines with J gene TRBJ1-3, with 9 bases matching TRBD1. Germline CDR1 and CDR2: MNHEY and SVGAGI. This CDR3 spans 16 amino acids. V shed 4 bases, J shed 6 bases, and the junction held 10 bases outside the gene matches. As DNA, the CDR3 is TGTGCCAGCAGTTCTCGAGGGACAGGGCCACTAAACACCATATATTTT. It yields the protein CASSSRGTGPLNTIYF.

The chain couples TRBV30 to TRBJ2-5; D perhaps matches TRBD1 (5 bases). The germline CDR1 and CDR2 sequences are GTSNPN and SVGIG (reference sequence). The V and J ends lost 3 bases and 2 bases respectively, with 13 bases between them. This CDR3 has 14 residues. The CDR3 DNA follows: TGTGCCTGGAGGGCCCGCGACAGACAAGAGACCCAGTACTTC. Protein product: CAWRARDRQETQYF.

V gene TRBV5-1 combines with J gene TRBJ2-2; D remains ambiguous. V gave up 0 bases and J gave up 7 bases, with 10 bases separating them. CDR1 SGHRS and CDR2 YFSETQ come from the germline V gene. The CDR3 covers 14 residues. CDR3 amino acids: CASSLDPGDGELFF. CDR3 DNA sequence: TGCGCCAGCAGCTTGGACCCCGGCGACGGGGAGCTGTTTTTT.

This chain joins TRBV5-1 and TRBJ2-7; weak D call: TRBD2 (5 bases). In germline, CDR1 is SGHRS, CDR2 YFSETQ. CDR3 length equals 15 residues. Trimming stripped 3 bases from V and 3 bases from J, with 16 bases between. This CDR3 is CASSWERPPLYEQYF. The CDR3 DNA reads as TGCGCCAGCAGCTGGGAGCGGCCCCCCCTCTACGAGCAGTACTTC.

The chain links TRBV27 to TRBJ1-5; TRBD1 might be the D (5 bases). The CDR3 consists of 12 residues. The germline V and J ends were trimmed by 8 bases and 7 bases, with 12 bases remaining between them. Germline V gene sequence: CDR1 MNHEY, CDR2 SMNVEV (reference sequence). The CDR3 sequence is CASAPWGQPQHF. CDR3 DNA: TGTGCCAGCGCGCCGTGGGGGCAGCCCCAGCATTTT.

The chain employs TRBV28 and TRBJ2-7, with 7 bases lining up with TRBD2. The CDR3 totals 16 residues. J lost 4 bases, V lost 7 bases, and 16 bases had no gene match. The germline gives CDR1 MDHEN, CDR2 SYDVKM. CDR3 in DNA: TGTGCCAGCATCTCAGGGTGGCGGGAGTCGGGGTACGAGCAGTACTTC. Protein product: CASISGWRESGYEQYF. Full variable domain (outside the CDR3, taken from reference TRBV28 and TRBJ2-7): DVKVTQSSRYLVKRTGEKVFLECVQDMDHENMFWYRQDPGLGLRLIYFSYDVKMKEKGDIPEGYSVSREKKERFSLILESASTNQTSMYLCASISGWRESGYEQYFGPGTRLTVT.

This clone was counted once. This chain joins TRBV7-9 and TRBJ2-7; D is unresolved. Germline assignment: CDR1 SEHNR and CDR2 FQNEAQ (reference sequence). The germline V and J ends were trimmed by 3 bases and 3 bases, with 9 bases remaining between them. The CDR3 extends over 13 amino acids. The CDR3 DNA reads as TGTGCCAGCAGCTTTGGTCGGCTCTACGAGCAGTACTTC. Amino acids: CASSFGRLYEQYF.

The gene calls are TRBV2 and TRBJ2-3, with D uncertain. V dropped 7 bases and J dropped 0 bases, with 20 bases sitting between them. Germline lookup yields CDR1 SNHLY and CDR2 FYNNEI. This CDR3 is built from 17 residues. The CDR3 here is CASKYRTRPDSTDTQYF. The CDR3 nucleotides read TGTGCCAGCAAGTATAGGACGAGACCAGATAGCACAGATACGCAGTATTTT.

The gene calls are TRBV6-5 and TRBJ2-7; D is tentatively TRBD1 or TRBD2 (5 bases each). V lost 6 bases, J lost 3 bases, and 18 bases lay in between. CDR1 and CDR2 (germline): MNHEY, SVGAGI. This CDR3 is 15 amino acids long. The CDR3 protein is CASSSGTLGDYEQYF. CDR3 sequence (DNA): TGTGCCAGCAGCTCCGGGACGCTGGGGGACTACGAGCAGTACTTC.

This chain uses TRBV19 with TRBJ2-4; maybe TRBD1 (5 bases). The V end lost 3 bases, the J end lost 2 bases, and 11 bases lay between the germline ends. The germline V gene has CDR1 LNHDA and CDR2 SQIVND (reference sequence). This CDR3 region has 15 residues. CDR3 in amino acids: CASSIFSGTKNIQYF. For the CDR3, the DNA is TGTGCCAGTAGTATTTTCTCAGGGACCAAAAACATTCAGTACTTC.

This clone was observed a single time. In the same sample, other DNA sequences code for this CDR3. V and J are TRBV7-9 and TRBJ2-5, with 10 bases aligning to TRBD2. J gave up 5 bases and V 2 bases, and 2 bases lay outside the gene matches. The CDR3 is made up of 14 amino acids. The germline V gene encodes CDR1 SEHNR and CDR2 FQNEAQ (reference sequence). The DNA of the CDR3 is TGTGCCAGCAGCTTAATAGCGGGAGGCGAGACCCAGTACTTC. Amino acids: CASSLIAGGETQYF.

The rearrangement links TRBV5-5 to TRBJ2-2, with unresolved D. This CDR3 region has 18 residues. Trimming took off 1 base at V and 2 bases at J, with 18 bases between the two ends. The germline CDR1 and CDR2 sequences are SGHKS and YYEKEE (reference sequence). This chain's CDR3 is CASSLHAQAPVNTGELFF. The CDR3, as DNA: TGTGCCAGCAGCTTGCACGCTCAGGCCCCAGTAAACACCGGGGAGCTGTTTTTT.

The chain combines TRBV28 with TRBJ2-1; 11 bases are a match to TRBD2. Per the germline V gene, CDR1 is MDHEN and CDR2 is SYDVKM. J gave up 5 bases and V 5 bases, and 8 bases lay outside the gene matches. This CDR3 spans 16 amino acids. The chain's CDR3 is CASSGGLAEAHNEQFF. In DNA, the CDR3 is TGTGCCAGCAGTGGGGGACTAGCGGAGGCACACAATGAGCAGTTCTTC.

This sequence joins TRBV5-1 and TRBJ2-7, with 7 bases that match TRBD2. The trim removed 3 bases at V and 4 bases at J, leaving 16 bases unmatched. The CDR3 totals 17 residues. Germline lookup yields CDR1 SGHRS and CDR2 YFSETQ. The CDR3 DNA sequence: TGCGCCAGCAGCTCCTTCCCCTTCGACGGGGGGTCGTACGAGCAGTACTTC. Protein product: CASSSFPFDGGSYEQYF. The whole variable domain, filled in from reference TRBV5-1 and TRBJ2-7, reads KAGVTQTPRYLIKTRGQQVTLSCSPISGHRSVSWYQQTPGQGLQFLFEYFSETQRNKGNFPGRFSGRQFSNSRSEMNVSTLELGDSALYLCASSSFPFDGGSYEQYFGPGTRLTVT.

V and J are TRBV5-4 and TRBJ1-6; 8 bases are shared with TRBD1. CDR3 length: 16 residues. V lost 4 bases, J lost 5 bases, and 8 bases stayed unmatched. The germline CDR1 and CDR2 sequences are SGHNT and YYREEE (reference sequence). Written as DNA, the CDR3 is TGTGCCAGCAGCCCACAGGGGGGTCGGCATAATTCACCCCTCCACTTT. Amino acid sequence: CASSPQGGRHNSPLHF.